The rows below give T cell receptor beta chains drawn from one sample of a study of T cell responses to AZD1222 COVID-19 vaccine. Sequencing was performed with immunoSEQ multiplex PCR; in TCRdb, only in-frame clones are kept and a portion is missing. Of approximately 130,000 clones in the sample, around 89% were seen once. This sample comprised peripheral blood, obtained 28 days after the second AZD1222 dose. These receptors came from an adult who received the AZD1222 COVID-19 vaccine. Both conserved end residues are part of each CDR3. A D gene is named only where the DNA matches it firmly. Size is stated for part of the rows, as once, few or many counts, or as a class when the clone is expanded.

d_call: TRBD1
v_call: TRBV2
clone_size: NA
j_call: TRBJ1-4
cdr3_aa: CASSKGGGLGEKLFF
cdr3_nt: TGTGCCAGCAGCAAAGGGGGCGGGTTGGGTGAAAAACTGTTTTTT

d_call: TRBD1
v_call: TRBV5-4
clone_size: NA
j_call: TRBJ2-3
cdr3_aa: CAATGQSTDTQYF
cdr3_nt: TGTGCCGCGACGGGACAGAGCACAGATACGCAGTATTTT

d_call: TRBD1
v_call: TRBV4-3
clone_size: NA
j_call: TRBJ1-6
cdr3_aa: CASSQDPGGNNSPLHF
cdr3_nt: TGCGCCAGCAGCCAAGACCCAGGGGGCAATAATTCACCCCTCCACTTT

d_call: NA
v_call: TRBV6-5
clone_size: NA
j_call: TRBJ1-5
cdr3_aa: CASRSDSNQPQHF
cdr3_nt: TGTGCCAGCCGATCTGATAGCAATCAGCCCCAGCATTTT

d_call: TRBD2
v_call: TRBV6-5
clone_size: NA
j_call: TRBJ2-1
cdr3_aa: CAMLAGGSYNEQFF
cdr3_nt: TGTGCCATGCTAGCGGGAGGTTCGTACAATGAGCAGTTCTTC

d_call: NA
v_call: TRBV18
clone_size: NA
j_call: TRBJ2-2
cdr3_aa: CASSLRQGGTGELFF
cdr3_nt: TGTGCCAGCTCACTAAGACAGGGAGGAACCGGGGAGCTGTTTTTT

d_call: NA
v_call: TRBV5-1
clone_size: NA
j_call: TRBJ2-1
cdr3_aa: CASSFRGDSYNEQFF
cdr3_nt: TGCGCCAGCAGCTTTCGAGGGGACTCCTACAATGAGCAGTTCTTC

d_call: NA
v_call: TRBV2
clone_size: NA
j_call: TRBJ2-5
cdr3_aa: CASSKVTRGETQYF
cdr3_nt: TGTGCCAGCAGCAAGGTGACTAGGGGAGAGACCCAGTACTTC

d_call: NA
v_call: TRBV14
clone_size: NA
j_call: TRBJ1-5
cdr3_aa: CASSQAWRALGNQPQHF
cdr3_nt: TGTGCCAGCAGCCAAGCATGGCGGGCGTTGGGCAATCAGCCCCAGCATTTT

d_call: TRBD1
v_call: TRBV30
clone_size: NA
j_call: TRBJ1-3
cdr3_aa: CACPTGAGNTIYF
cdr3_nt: TGTGCCTGCCCGACAGGGGCTGGAAACACCATATATTTT

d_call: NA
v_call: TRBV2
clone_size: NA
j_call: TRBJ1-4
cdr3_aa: CASTAREKLFF
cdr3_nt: TGTGCCAGCACGGCGAGGGAAAAACTGTTTTTT

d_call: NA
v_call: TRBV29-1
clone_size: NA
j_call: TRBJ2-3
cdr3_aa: CSVVGLSTDTQYF
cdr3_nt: TGCAGCGTTGTGGGTCTGAGCACAGATACGCAGTATTTT

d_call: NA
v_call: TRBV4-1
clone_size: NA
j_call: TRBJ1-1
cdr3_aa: CASTPTRGRNTEAFF
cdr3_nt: TGCGCCAGCACCCCTACCCGGGGACGAAACACTGAAGCTTTCTTT

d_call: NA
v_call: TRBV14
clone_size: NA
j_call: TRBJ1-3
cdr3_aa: CALECPGPAAGNTIYF
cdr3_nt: TGTGCCCTCGAATGCCCGGGGCCTGCAGCTGGAAACACCATATATTTT

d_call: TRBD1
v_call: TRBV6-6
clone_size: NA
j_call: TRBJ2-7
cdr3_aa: CASSKPGQGAEQYF
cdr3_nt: TGTGCCAGCAGTAAGCCGGGACAGGGCGCCGAGCAGTACTTC

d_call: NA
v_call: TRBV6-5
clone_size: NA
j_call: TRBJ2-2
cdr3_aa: CASVLTENTGELFF
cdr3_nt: TGTGCCAGCGTCTTGACAGAAAACACCGGGGAGCTGTTTTTT

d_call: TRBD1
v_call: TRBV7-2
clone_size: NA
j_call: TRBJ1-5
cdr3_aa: CASSFDRTGVQPQHF
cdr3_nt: TGTGCCAGCAGCTTTGATCGGACAGGGGTCCAGCCCCAGCATTTT

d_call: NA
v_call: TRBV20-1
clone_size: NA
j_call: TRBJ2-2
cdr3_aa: CSASPGRTGELFF
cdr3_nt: TGCAGTGCTAGTCCGGGGAGGACCGGGGAGCTGTTTTTT

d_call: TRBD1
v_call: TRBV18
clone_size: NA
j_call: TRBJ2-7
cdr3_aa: CASSPRDSSYEQYF
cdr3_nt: TGTGCCAGCTCACCACGGGACAGCTCCTACGAGCAGTACTTC

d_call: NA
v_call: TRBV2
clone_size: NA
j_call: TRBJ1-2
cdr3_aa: CASTQVTYGYTF
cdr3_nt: TGTGCCAGCACCCAGGTAACCTATGGCTACACCTTC

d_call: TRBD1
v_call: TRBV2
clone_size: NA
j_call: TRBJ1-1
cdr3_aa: CASREQGAANTEAFF
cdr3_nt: TGTGCCAGCAGGGAACAGGGGGCGGCGAACACTGAAGCTTTCTTT

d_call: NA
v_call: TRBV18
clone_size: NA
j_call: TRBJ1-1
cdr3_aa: CASSPPPEGPTEAFF
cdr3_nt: TGTGCCAGCTCACCACCTCCAGAGGGCCCCACTGAAGCTTTCTTT

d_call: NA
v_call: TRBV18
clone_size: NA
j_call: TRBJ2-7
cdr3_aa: CASSQGYEQYF
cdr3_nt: TGTGCCAGCTCGCAGGGGTACGAGCAGTACTTC

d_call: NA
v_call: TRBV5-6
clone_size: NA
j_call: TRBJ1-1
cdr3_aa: CASSLAGAGEAFF
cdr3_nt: TGTGCCAGCAGCTTGGCCGGCGCGGGGGAAGCTTTCTTT

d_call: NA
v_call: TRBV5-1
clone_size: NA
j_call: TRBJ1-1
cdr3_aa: CASSPPSALNTEAFF
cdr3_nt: TGCGCCAGCAGCCCACCGTCAGCGTTGAACACTGAAGCTTTCTTT

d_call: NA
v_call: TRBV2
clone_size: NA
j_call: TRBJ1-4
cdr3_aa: CASSERTRVLFF
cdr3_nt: TGTGCCAGCAGTGAGAGGACCCGAGTGCTGTTTTTT

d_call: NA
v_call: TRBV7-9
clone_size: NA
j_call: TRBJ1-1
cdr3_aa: CASSLLQVNTEAFF
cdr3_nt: TGTGCCAGCAGCTTATTACAGGTGAACACTGAAGCTTTCTTT

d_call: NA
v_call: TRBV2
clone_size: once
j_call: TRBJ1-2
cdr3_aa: CASSDNYFHGYTF
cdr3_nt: TGTGCCAGCAGTGATAACTACTTCCATGGCTACACCTTC

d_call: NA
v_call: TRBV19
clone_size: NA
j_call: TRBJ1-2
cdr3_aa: CASSIEYGYTF
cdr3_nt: TGTGCCAGTAGTATTGAATATGGCTACACCTTC

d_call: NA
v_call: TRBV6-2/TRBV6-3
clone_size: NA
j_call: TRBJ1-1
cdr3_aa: CASSPRGGAVNTEAFF
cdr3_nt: TGTGCCAGCAGTCCCCGGGGGGGGGCGGTGAACACTGAAGCTTTCTTT

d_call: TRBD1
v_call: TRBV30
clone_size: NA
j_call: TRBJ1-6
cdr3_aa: CAWSGEAGQNNSPLHF
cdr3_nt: TGTGCCTGGAGTGGTGAGGCGGGACAGAATAATTCACCCCTCCACTTT

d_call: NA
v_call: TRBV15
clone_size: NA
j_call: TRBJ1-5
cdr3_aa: CATSRDTGTNQPQHF
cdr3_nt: TGTGCCACCAGCAGAGATACGGGGACAAATCAGCCCCAGCATTTT

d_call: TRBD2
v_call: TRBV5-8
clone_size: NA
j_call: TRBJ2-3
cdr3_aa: CASSFLAGSTDTQYF
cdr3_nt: TGTGCCAGCAGCTTTTTAGCGGGGAGCACAGATACGCAGTATTTT

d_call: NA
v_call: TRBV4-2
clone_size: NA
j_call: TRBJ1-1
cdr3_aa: CASSQNPGFSEGAFF
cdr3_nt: TGTGCCAGCAGCCAAAATCCAGGGTTCTCGGAAGGAGCTTTCTTT

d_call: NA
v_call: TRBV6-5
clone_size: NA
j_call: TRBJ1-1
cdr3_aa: CASSSTGPNTEAFF
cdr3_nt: TGTGCCAGCAGTTCTACAGGTCCCAACACTGAAGCTTTCTTT

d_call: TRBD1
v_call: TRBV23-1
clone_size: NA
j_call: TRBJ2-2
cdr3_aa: CASSPHRGPYTSNTGELFF
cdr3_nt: TGCGCCAGCAGCCCTCACAGGGGCCCCTACACGTCGAACACCGGGGAGCTGTTTTTT

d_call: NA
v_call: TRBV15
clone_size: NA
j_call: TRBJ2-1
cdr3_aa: CATSSTTVNSYNEQFF
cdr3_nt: TGTGCCACCAGCTCCACGACAGTCAATTCCTACAATGAGCAGTTCTTC

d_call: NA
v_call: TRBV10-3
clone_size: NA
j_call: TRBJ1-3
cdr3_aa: CAISKEGYGNTIYF
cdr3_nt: TGTGCCATCAGTAAAGAGGGGTACGGAAACACCATATATTTT

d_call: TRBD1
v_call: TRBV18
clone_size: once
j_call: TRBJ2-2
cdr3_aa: CASSQLTGVTGELFF
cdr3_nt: TGTGCCAGCTCACAATTGACAGGGGTCACCGGGGAGCTGTTTTTT

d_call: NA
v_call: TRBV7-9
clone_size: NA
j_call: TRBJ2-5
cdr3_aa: CASSPPRGRNQETQYF
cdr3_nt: TGTGCCAGCAGCCCACCCCGGGGGCGGAACCAAGAGACCCAGTACTTC

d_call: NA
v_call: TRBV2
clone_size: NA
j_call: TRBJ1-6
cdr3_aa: CASGDTNNSPLHF
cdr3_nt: TGTGCCAGCGGTGACACGAATAATTCACCCCTCCACTTT

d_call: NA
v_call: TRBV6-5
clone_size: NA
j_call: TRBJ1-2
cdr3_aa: CACARPSLGSGYTF
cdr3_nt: TGTGCCTGCGCCCGGCCCTCCCTTGGGAGCGGCTACACCTTC

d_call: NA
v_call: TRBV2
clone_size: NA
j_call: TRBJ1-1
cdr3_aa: CASSDLGFQNTEAFF
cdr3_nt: TGTGCCAGCAGTGATTTAGGGTTCCAAAACACTGAAGCTTTCTTT

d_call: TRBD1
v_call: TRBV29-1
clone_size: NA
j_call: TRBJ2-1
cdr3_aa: CSVGTGYNEQFF
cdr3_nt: TGCAGCGTGGGGACAGGGTACAATGAGCAGTTCTTC

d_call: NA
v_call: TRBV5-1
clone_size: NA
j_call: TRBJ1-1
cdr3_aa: CASSLFTQGGTEAFF
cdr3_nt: TGCGCCAGCAGCTTGTTTACGCAGGGAGGCACTGAAGCTTTCTTT

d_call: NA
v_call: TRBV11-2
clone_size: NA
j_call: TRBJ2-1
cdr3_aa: CASGEREWNNEQFF
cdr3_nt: TGTGCCAGCGGGGAACGGGAGTGGAACAATGAGCAGTTCTTC

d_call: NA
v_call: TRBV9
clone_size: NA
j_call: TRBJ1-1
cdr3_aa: CASSAQGRGNTEAFF
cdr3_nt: TGTGCCAGCAGCGCCCAAGGACGGGGGAACACTGAAGCTTTCTTT

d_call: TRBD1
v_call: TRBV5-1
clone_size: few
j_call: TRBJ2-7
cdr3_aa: CASSEPGQASYEQYF
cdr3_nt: TGCGCCAGCTCTGAGCCGGGACAGGCCTCCTACGAGCAGTACTTC

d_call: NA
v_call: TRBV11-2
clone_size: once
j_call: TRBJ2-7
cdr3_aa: CASSSPGSYEQYF
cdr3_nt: TGTGCCAGCAGCTCACCGGGCTCCTACGAGCAGTACTTC

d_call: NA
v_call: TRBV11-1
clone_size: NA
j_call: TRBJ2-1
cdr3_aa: CASRGFGGNEQFF
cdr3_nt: TGTGCCAGCAGGGGTTTTGGGGGAAATGAGCAGTTCTTC

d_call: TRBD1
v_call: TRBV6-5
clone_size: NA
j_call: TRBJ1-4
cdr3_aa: CASRPGGRSEKLFF
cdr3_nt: TGTGCCAGCAGACCAGGGGGCCGTTCTGAAAAACTGTTTTTT

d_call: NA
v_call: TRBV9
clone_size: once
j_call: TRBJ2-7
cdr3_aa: CASSVAGPVAPYEQYF
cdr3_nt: TGTGCCAGCAGCGTAGCGGGCCCCGTGGCCCCCTACGAGCAGTACTTC

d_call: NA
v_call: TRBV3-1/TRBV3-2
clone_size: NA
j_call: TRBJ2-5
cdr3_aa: CASSPNVGGGTQYF
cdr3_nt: TGTGCCAGCAGCCCGAATGTAGGGGGGGGGACCCAGTACTTC

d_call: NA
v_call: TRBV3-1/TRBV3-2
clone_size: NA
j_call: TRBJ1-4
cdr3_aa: CASSQGSQGEKLFF
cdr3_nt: TGTGCCAGCAGCCAAGGCTCCCAGGGGGAAAAACTGTTTTTT

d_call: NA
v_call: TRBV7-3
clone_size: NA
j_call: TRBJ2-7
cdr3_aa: CASSPGPGGDAYEQYF
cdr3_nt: TGTGCCAGCAGCCCTGGACCAGGCGGGGATGCCTACGAGCAGTACTTC

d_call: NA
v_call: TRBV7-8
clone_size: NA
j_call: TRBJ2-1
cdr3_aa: CASSLANGNSYNEQFF
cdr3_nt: TGTGCCAGCAGCTTAGCGAACGGTAACTCCTACAATGAGCAGTTCTTC

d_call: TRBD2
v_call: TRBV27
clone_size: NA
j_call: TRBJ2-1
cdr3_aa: CASSSRTSGPYNEQFF
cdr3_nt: TGTGCCAGCAGTTCAAGGACTAGCGGCCCCTACAATGAGCAGTTCTTC

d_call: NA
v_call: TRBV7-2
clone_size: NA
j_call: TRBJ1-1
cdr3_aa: CASSQQGPTEAFF
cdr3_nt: TGTGCCAGCAGCCAACAGGGCCCCACTGAAGCTTTCTTT

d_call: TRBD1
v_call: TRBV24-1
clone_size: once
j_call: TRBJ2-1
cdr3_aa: CATSETGTGDGNEQFF
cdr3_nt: TGTGCCACCAGTGAGACCGGGACAGGGGATGGCAATGAGCAGTTCTTC

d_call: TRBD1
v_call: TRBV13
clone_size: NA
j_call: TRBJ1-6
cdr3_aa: CASSPGTGNSPLHF
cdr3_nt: TGTGCCAGCAGTCCCGGGACAGGGAATTCACCCCTCCACTTT